This T cell receptor beta chain is from a study of technical replicates of blood from several donors. The CDR3 has 14 residues. Germline values: CDR1 SNHLY, CDR2 FYNNEI. The trim removed 6 bases at V and 5 bases at J, leaving 6 bases unmatched. Repertoires were generated with immunoSEQ multiplex PCR, while TCRdb's copy carries only in-frame clones and drops some. The sample includes under 65,000 clones, roughly 95% of them seen just once. Input material: T cells isolated from PBMCs. The V and J genes are TRBV2 and TRBJ1-2; TRBD1 matches 10 bases. This clonotype originated in a human donor in good health. The CDR3 nucleotides read TGTGCCAGCAGCGCCGGGACAGGGGTATATGGCTACACCTTC. Translation: CASSAGTGVYGYTF.